This TCR beta chain was recorded in a study of cytomegalovirus exposure and HLA in healthy donors. Findings and limits, study-wide: When analyzed later, a missense DCLRE1C variant was found to be linked to TCR beta V- and J-gene trimming.

The table lists this clone with a few counts. Its antigen remains unidentified. CDR3 length equals 17 residues. In the PCR, 60 Vbeta and 13 Jbeta primers were used. The protocol was immunoSEQ multiplex PCR, while the TCRdb copy is restricted to in-frame clones and leaves out a portion. The table shows more than 90,000 clones, with 75% occurring only once. The gene calls are TRBV23-1 and TRBJ1-5; 7 bases align to TRBD1. TRBV23-1 is annotated as an ORF whose role is uncertain. The sequenced sample consisted of PBMCs. The sequence was obtained from a man between 45 and 60 years old in good health and CMV-seronegative. CDR3 sequence: CVLGQADPNLSNQPQHF. The CDR3 bases are TGCGTGCTCGGACAGGCCGACCCGAACCTTAGCAATCAGCCCCAGCATTTT.